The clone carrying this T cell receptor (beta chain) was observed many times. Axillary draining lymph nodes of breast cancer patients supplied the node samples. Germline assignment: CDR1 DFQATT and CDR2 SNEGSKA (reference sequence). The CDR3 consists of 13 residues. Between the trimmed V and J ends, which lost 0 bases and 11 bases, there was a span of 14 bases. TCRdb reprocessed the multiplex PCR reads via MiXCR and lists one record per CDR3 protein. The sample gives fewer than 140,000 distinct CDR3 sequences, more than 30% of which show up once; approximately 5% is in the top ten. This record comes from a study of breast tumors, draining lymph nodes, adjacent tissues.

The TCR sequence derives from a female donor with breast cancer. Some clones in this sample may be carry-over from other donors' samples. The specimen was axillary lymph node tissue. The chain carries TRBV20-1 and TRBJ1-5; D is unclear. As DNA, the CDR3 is TGCAGTGCTAGAGATCAATCCACCCAAGCCCAGCATTTT. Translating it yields CSARDQSTQAQHF.